Below are 11 T cell receptor beta chains sequenced from a single sample in a study of cytomegalovirus exposure and HLA in healthy donors. PCR amplification relied on 60 Vbeta primers (plus 13 Jbeta primers). TCRdb keeps only in-frame clones here, not all; method: immunoSEQ multiplex PCR. The sample records under 200,000 clones, about 62% being singletons. Sequencing input: PBMCs. These TCRs come from a man between 35 and 55 years old in good health and CMV-seronegative.

This clone has just a few counts. V usage is TRBV5-1 and J usage is TRBJ1-1, with a weak D call TRBD1 (6 bases). The CDR3 loop spans 15 amino acids. Trimming pared 0 bases from V and 1 base from J, leaving 10 bases between. Germline V gives CDR1 SGHRS, CDR2 YFSETQ. DNA for the CDR3: TGCGCCAGCAGCTTGGCCCCGGGACAGAACACTGAAGCTTTCTTT. Residues: CASSLAPGQNTEAFF.

The chain is built from TRBV4-2 and TRBJ2-2; the match to TRBD2 covers 7 bases. The CDR3 has 19 amino acids. In germline, CDR1 is LGHNA, CDR2 YNFKEQ. V lost 1 base, J lost 2 bases, and 13 bases stayed unmatched. The chain's CDR3 is CASSQGAGLAAINTGELFF. CDR3 sequence (DNA): TGTGCCAGCAGCCAAGGAGCCGGGCTAGCGGCCATTAACACCGGGGAGCTGTTTTTT.

Details on this clone: One end of the junction is discordant with germline, which a read error may explain. The chain employs TRBV7-9 and TRBJ2-2; 7 bases map to TRBD1. The CDR3 spans 15 residues. Looked up from germline, CDR1 is SEHNR and CDR2 is FQNEAQ (reference sequence). Here the CDR3 reads CASSPGTVNAGELFF. CDR3 DNA: TGTGCCAGCAGCCCGGGGACAGTGAACGCCGGGGAGCTGTTTTTT.

V usage is TRBV27 and J usage is TRBJ2-1; 9 positions agree with TRBD2. Unmatched junction bases numbered 4, after V lost 2 bases and J lost 8 bases. This CDR3 has 14 amino acids. Germline CDR1 and CDR2: MNHEY and SMNVEV (reference sequence). The CDR3 DNA reads TGTGCCAGCAGTTTAGCGGGAGGGCTCTATGAGCAGTTCTTC. It yields the protein CASSLAGGLYEQFF.

The count of this clone is one. CDR3 DNA sequence: TGTGCCAGCAGCTTGGGGCAGAGGAGGAATTCACCCCTCCACTTT. Protein product: CASSLGQRRNSPLHF. The rearrangement links TRBV5-8 to TRBJ1-6; D gene ambiguous. The germline V gene has CDR1 SGHTS and CDR2 YDEGEE. The CDR3 is 15 amino acids. Trimming removed 0 bases at V and 7 bases at J, with 11 bases between.

This clone was counted between two and nine times. The J gene is TRBJ2-1, the V gene TRBV2, with 8 positions matching TRBD1. Germline V gives CDR1 SNHLY, CDR2 FYNNEI. The CDR3 is 14 amino acids. V shed 11 bases and J 2 bases; nucleotides not matched to a gene: 8. The CDR3 sequence is CASRAGGAYNEQFF. The CDR3 bases are TGTGCCTCCCGGGCAGGGGGCGCCTACAATGAGCAGTTCTTC.

Of note for this clone: One end of the junction fails to match germline, which may point to a read error. The CDR3 here is CASSPEAGGWNEQFF. The CDR3 DNA sequence: TGTGCTAGCAGCCCAGAGGCTGGAGGTTGGAATGAGCAGTTCTTC. This chain joins TRBV7-7 and TRBJ2-1, with D possibly being TRBD2 (5 bases). Germline values: CDR1 SSHAT, CDR2 FNYEAQ (reference sequence). The CDR3 extends over 15 amino acids.

V gene TRBV5-4 combines with J gene TRBJ2-2; weak D call: TRBD1 (5 bases). The germline CDR1 and CDR2 sequences are SGHNT and YYREEE (reference sequence). The CDR3 is 15 amino acids. The germline V and J ends were trimmed by 3 bases and 4 bases, with 13 bases remaining between them. CDR3 nucleotides: TGTGCCAGCAGCTCCGGGCAGGGTATCACCGGGGAGCTGTTTTTT. It encodes CASSSGQGITGELFF.

DNA for the CDR3: TGTGCCAGCAGCTTGGGACCAGGGGGGAACACTGAAGCTTTCTTT. Protein product: CASSLGPGGNTEAFF. The V and J genes are TRBV5-4 and TRBJ1-1; 7 bases agree with TRBD1. The CDR3 extends over 15 amino acids. With 0 bases clipped from V and 1 base from J, the junction kept 3 bases outside the gene matches. The V gene's germline CDR1 is SGHNT and CDR2 YYREEE (reference sequence).

This chain uses TRBV6-1 with TRBJ1-4; 9 nucleotides align to TRBD1. This CDR3 comprises 14 residues. The V gene end was trimmed by 5 bases and the J gene end by 6 bases; junction bases not matched to a gene: 4. CDR1 is MNHNS and CDR2 is SASEGT in the germline V gene. In DNA form, the CDR3 reads TGTGCCAGCAGTTGGGGACAGGGAGATGAAAAACTGTTTTTT. Translated, it gives CASSWGQGDEKLFF.

A few counts support this clone. Relative to the germline gene, one junction end is altered; a read error may explain this. Here the CDR3 DNA reads TGTTCCAGCAGCTCCTACAGGGAATTTAATGAAGCTTTCTTT. Amino acid sequence: CSSSSYREFNEAFF. The genes are TRBV7-9 and TRBJ1-1; maybe TRBD1 (6 bases). The length of the CDR3 is 14 residues. The germline gives CDR1 SEHNR, CDR2 FQNEAQ (reference sequence). Combining the CDR3 with reference TRBV7-9 and TRBJ1-1 gives the whole variable domain DTGVSQNPRHKITKRGQNVTFRCDPISEHNRLYWYRQTLGQGPEFLTYFQNEAQLEKSRLLSDRFSAERPKGSFSTLEIQRTEQGDSAMYLCSSSSYREFNEAFFGQGTRLTVV.